This T cell receptor (beta chain) was recovered during a study of blood T cell repertoires in COVID-19 (dated by TCRdb to 2020 to 2021). With regard to the full study: The collaborator samples originated in the United States, Italy and Spain and spanned the acute and convalescent phases of COVID-19. The samples were drawn from two sources: the first 160 participants of the ongoing ImmuneRACE study, and 1,000 to 1,500 subjects contributed by 6 global collaborators. Where HLA class I and class II types were available, the types were taken from metadata supplied by the sample provider, not from assay-based typing. The dataset comprised deeply sampled blood TCRbeta repertoires from subjects exposed to, actively infected with, or recovered from COVID-19. Sample metadata almost always included a de-identified subject ID, COVID-19 status, age in years and sex. The material from the prospective study consisted of cDNA or gDNA derived from T cells, B-cell-depleted T cells, or PBMCs. The repertoires were released in a freely available public database intended as a resource for research on the immune response to SARS-CoV-2.

TCRbeta CDR3 regions were amplified from genomic DNA using the immunoSEQ Assay, a bias-controlled multiplex PCR. The paper's data handling went like this. The number of nucleated cells in each sample was estimated by amplification of reference gene primers within the assay. Sequence reads were collapsed and filtered to measure the absolute abundance of every unique TCRbeta CDR3 rearrangement. For each sample, productive Simpson clonality was calculated by taking the square root of Simpson's diversity index across productive rearrangements. TCRdb took this table from immuneACCESS and kept in-frame rearrangements with V and J called. Such tables lack part of the clones; where checked against another copy, unresolved V genes explain under half of the gap, and the rest is unexplained. Clonal size and the V and J genes are those of that table, whereas D and trimming came from the DNA. The sample has fewer than 40,000 clones on record, 80% to 90% of them singletons. The top ten clones comprise less than 5.5% of the sample.

General findings and caveats noted by the study authors: The quantity of clinical and demographic metadata differed by source and by participant and was supplied without curation.

To note about this clone: It has no known antigen specificity. Nothing much larger sits one base from this clone, and base qualities are not available.

V is cut by 3 bases and J by 3 bases, and the space between the germline ends is 11 bases. Taken from the germline V gene, the CDR1 and CDR2 loops are KGHSH and LQKENI. From the cysteine through the phenylalanine, the CDR3 covers 14 amino acids. Only CDR3 DNA is held: 42 bases, read in frame from base 1. Whole blood was collected in K2EDTA tubes by collaborating institutions according to the institutions' own protocols. For TCRbeta analysis, collaborators shipped samples as frozen whole blood, isolated PBMCs, or DNA extracted from either of those sample types. Recombination connected TRBV18 to TRBJ1-1; the D gene cannot be resolved reliably. Sequenced sample: peripheral blood. The source of this sequence is a woman in her 70s with active COVID-19. The DNA sequence is given as TGTGCCAGCTCACCCCTTAACACCGACACTGAAGCTTTCTTT. Its translation reads: CASSPLNTDTEAFF.